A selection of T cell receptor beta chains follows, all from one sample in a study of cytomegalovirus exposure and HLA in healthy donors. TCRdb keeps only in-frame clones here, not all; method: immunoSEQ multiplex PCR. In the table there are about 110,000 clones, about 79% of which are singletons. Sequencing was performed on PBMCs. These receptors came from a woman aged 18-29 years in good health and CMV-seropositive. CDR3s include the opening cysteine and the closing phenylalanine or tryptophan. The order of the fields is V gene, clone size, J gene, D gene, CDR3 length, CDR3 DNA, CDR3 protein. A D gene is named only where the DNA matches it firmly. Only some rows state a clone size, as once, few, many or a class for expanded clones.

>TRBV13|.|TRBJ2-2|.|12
TGTGCCAGTGGGTTAAGCGCCGGGGAGCTGTTTTTT
CASGLSAGELFF
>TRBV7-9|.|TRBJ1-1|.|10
TGTGCCAGCAGCGCGACTGAAGCTTTCTTT
CASSATEAFF
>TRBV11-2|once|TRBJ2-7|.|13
TGTGCCAGCAGCTTAGACGGTTTCTACGAGCAGTACTTC
CASSLDGFYEQYF
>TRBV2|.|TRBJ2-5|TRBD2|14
TGTGCCAGCAGAGCGGGAGCTGGGCAAGAGACCCAGTACTTC
CASRAGAGQETQYF
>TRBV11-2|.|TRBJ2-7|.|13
TGTGCCAGCAGCTCCCCGAGGAGGGCCGAGCAGTACTTC
CASSSPRRAEQYF
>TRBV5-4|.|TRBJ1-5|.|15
TGTGCCAGCAGCCAAGAATTGAGGATAGATCAGCCCCAGCATTTT
CASSQELRIDQPQHF
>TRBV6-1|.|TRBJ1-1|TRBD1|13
TGTGCCAGTCTGGGCAGGGGGGCCACTGAAGCTTTCTTT
CASLGRGATEAFF
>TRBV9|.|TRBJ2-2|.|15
TGTGCCAGCAGCCAAGCTCCGCATAACACCGGGGAGCTGTTTTTT
CASSQAPHNTGELFF
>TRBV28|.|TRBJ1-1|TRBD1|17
TGTGCCAGCAGTCCTGGACAGGGGGCCCCTTTGGGGGCTGAAGCTTTCTTT
CASSPGQGAPLGAEAFF
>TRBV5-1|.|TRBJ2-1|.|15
TGCGCCAGCAGCCCCGCGCGGCTTTTATCCAATGAGCAGTTCTTC
CASSPARLLSNEQFF
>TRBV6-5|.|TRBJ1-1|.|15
TGTGCCAGCAGTTACTCGGCAGGAAGGGGGACTGAAGCTTTCTTT
CASSYSAGRGTEAFF
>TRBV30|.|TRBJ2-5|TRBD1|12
TGTGCCTGGGACAGGGCTCAAGAGACCCAGTACTTC
CAWDRAQETQYF
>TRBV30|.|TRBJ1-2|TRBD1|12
TGTGCCTGGACTCGGGATTCCGGGACAGCTATCTTC
CAWTRDSGTAIF
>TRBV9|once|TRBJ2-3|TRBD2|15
TGTGCCAGCAGCGCGAGCGGGAGATCTACAGATACGCAGTATTTT
CASSASGRSTDTQYF
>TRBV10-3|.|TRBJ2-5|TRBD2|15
TGTGCCACCCTCCAGAGGCTAGCGGGGGGGGAGACCCAGTACTTC
CATLQRLAGGETQYF
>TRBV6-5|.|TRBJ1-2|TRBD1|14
TGTGCCAGCAGGCAATTGCCAGGGGGGTATGGCTACACCTTC
CASRQLPGGYGYTF
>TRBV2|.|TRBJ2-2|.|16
TGTGCCAGCAGCCCGCCAGGGGACACATACACCGGGGAGCTGTTTTTT
CASSPPGDTYTGELFF
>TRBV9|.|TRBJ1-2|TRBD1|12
TGTGCCAGCAAAGGGGGCGACGATGGCTACACCTTC
CASKGGDDGYTF
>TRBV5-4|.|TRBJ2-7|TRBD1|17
TGTGCCAGCAGCTTGGGGGGCTTGACAGGGGGCTCCTACGAGCAGTACTTC
CASSLGGLTGGSYEQYF
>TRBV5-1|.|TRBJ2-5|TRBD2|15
TGCGCCAGCAGCTTGGCCGGGGCGGGAGGAGAGACCCAGTACTTC
CASSLAGAGGETQYF